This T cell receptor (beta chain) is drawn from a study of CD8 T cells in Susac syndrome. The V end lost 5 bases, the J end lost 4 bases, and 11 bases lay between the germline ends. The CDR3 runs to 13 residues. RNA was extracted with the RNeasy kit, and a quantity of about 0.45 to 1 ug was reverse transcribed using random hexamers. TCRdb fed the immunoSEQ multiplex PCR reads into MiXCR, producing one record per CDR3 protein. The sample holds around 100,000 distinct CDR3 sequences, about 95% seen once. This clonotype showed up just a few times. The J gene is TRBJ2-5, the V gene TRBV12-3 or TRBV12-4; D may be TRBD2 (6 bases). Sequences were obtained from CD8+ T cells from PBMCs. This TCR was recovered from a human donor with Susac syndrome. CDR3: CASSPAEGETQYF. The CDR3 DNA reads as TGTGCCAGCAGTCCCGCGGAGGGAGAGACCCAGTACTTC.